This T cell receptor (beta chain) comes out of a study of blood T cell repertoires in COVID-19. In the study overall: T cells, B-cell-depleted T cells, or PBMCs supplied cDNA or gDNA.

Authors' data handling: It was from reference gene primer amplification that nucleated cell counts were estimated. Data came from immunoSEQ multiplex PCR; TCRdb stores just in-frame clones and leaves some out. That table is the source of V, J and clone size, and D and trimming were worked out from the DNA. The sample has hundreds of thousands of clones, around 88% seen once; the top ten hold 0.95% to 1.5%. CDR3 length equals 16 residues. Germline CDR1 reads LGHNA; CDR2 reads YNFKEQ. V shed 1 base, J shed 7 bases, and the junction held 11 bases outside the gene matches. Sequenced sample: PBMCs or T cells enriched from blood (not recorded which). The gene calls are TRBV4-2 and TRBJ2-7, with 9 bases fitting TRBD2. The origin of this receptor is a woman aged 40 to 55 with acute COVID-19. The CDR3 loop reads CASSQGLLARGGEQYF. The CDR3 DNA reads TGTGCCAGCAGCCAAGGTTTGTTAGCGCGGGGGGGAGAGCAGTACTTC.